This note documents a single T cell receptor (beta chain) sequence. This sample is drawn from a study of identical twins. V was shortened by 4 bases and J by 6 bases, with 20 bases between the two germline ends. The CDR3 sequence is 15 residues long. Germline V gene data show CDR1 as SGHRS and CDR2 as YFSETQ. In TCRdb, the 5' RACE reads were re-called with MiXCR into one record per CDR3 protein. The repertoire includes about 470,000 distinct CDR3 sequences, roughly 26% of them detected once, and around 3% sits in the top ten. This sample also belongs to another study, concerning T cells expressing NK-cell markers.

The TCR sequence derives from a woman between 18 and 29 years old in good health. Sequencing was performed on CD4+ T cells sorted from blood. The chain combines TRBV5-1 with TRBJ2-7, with D perhaps given as TRBD1 or TRBD2 (5 bases each). CDR3 residues: CASSEYFGTDGEQYF. CDR3 nucleotides: TGCGCCAGCAGCGAGTACTTCGGGACGGATGGCGAGCAGTACTTC.